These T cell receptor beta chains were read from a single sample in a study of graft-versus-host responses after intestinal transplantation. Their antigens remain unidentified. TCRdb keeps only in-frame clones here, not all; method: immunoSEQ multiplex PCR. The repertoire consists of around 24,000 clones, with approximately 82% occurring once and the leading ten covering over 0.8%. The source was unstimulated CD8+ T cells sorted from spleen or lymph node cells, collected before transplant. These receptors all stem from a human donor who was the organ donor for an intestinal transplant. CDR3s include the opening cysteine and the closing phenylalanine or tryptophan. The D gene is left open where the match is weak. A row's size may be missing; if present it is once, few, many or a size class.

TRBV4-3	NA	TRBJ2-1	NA	CASSQGSRQFF	TGCGCCAGCAGCCAAGGGTCCAGGCAGTTCTTC
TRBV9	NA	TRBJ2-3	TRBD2	CASSDLAGGADTQYF	TGTGCCAGCAGCGATCTAGCGGGGGGAGCAGATACGCAGTATTTT
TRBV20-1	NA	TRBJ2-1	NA	CSARHNEQFF	TGCAGTGCTAGACACAATGAGCAGTTCTTC
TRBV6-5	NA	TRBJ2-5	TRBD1	CASSPQTGGETQYF	TGTGCCAGCAGTCCACAGACAGGGGGAGAGACCCAGTACTTC
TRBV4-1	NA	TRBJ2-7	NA	CASSRDTSLVSYEQYF	TGCGCCAGCAGCCGAGATACTAGTTTGGTCTCCTACGAGCAGTACTTC
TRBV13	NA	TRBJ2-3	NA	CASSLGRDTQYF	TGTGCCAGCAGCTTGGGGAGGGATACGCAGTATTTT
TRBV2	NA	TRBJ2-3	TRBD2	CASSEATSGGPDTQYF	TGTGCCAGCAGTGAAGCCACTAGCGGGGGGCCAGATACGCAGTATTTT
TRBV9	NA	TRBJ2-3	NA	CASSPQVRGVDTDTQYF	TGTGCCAGCAGCCCCCAGGTTCGGGGAGTGGACACAGATACGCAGTATTTT
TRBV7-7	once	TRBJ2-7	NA	CASSLRQGSSYEQYF	TGTGCCAGCAGCTTAAGGCAGGGGAGCTCCTACGAGCAGTACTTC
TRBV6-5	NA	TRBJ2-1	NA	CASSTPGREQFF	TGTGCCAGCAGTACCCCGGGGAGGGAGCAGTTCTTC
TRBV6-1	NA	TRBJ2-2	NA	CASRNTGELFF	TGTGCCAGCAGAAACACCGGGGAGCTGTTTTTT
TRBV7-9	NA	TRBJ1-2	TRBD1	CASSLAGTTGVNGYTF	TGTGCCAGCAGCTTAGCCGGGACCACAGGGGTTAATGGCTACACCTTC
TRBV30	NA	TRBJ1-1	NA	CAWSVLGAGVAEAFF	TGTGCCTGGAGTGTATTGGGCGCGGGAGTCGCTGAAGCTTTCTTT
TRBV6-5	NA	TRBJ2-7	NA	CASSYGDGPYEQYF	TGTGCCAGCAGTTACGGGGACGGGCCCTACGAGCAGTACTTC
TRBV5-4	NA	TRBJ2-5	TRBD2	CASSPSGGLETQYF	TGTGCCAGCAGCCCTAGCGGGGGGTTAGAGACCCAGTACTTC
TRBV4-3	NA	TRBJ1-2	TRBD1	CASSQDELGRGHFGYTF	TGCGCCAGCAGCCAAGATGAGCTGGGCAGGGGGCATTTCGGCTACACCTTC
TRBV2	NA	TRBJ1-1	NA	CASSDSREATEAFF	TGTGCCAGCAGTGATAGCAGGGAGGCCACTGAAGCTTTCTTT
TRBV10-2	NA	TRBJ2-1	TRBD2	CASSPAVGGRDNEQFF	TGCGCCAGCAGTCCCGCGGTAGGCGGGAGAGACAATGAGCAGTTCTTC
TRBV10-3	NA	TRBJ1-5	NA	CAISESPGQPNQPQHF	TGTGCCATCAGTGAGTCGCCGGGACAACCGAATCAGCCCCAGCATTTT
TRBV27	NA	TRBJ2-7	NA	CASSLGRLPYEQYF	TGTGCCAGCAGTTTGGGCAGGCTTCCCTACGAGCAGTACTTC
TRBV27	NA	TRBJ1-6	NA	CASSLRGWLGSPLHF	TGTGCCAGCAGTTTACGGGGATGGCTCGGTTCACCCCTCCACTTT